This entry lists 7 T cell receptor beta chains sequenced from one sample in a study of beta chain features in type 1 diabetes (dated by TCRdb to 2017 to 2018). The library was obtained by the immunoSEQ multiplex PCR assay. The High Capacity cDNA Reverse Transcription Kit was used to reverse transcribe all of the isolated RNA, meaning that expressed TCRB transcripts were what got sequenced. TCRdb limited this immuneACCESS table to in-frame rearrangements with V and J called. A share of clones is missing; checked studies link under half to unresolved V genes, and the rest is unexplained. For this sample there are hundreds of thousands of clones; around 13% appear just once. The ten largest clones add up to around 0.02% of the sample. The sample taken for sequencing was naive CD4+ T cells from blood. The cell subset or site label here, explained by the study, means: true naive CD4+ T cells. The source is a man aged 18 to 29 in good health.

The chain combines TRBV18 with TRBJ1-1; TRBD1 agrees at 9 bases. CDR3 length: 13 amino acids. V was clipped by 6 bases and J by 7 bases; unmatched bases: 6. Germline CDR1 reads KGHSH; CDR2 reads LQKENI. Written as DNA, the CDR3 is TGTGCCAGCTCTCGGACAGGGGTGGTTGAAGCTTTCTTT. Translation: CASSRTGVVEAFF.

This clone was counted only a few times. This chain uses TRBV7-2 with TRBJ2-7; TRBD2 agrees at 8 bases. The J segment lost 10 bases and the V segment lost 2 bases, leaving 13 bases of the junction unmatched. Germline V CDR1 and CDR2: SGHTA, FQGNSA. The CDR3 contains 15 residues. This CDR3 is CASSLTAGRGVIQYF. The CDR3, as DNA: TGTGCCAGCAGCTTAACCGCGGGGCGGGGGGTGATCCAGTACTTC.

This clone has at least ten counts. The genes are TRBV29-1 and TRBJ2-3, with D unclear. The germline V gene has CDR1 SQVTM and CDR2 ANQGSEA. V was cut by 4 bases and J by 6 bases, with 11 bases left in between. CDR3 length equals 12 residues. In nucleotides, the CDR3 is TGCAGCGTTGGGCAGACATGGGATACGCAGTATTTT. It is translated as CSVGQTWDTQYF.

A note on this clone: This sample also contains other DNA sequences that code for the same CDR3. CDR3 loop: CASSLGRGYTF. In DNA form, the CDR3 reads TGTGCCAGCAGTTTGGGGCGCGGCTACACCTTC. V is TRBV28 and J is TRBJ1-2, with TRBD1 as a possible D gene (5 bases). Germline CDR1 is MDHEN and CDR2 is SYDVKM. V was clipped by 3 bases and J by 8 bases, with 7 bases between them. The CDR3 is 11 residues long.

The gene calls are TRBV7-2 and TRBJ2-7; unclear D gene. This CDR3 spans 13 amino acids. V dropped 5 bases and J dropped 3 bases, with 11 bases sitting between them. In germline, CDR1 is SGHTA, CDR2 FQGNSA. DNA for the CDR3: TGTGCCAGCAGCCGCGTCGCAAACTACGAGCAGTACTTC. As protein: CASSRVANYEQYF.

This clone showed up many times. V is TRBV29-1 and J is TRBJ2-5; 7 bases fit TRBD2. The length of the CDR3 is 12 residues. The junction had 3 bases not matched to a gene; V was cut back by 4 bases and J by 4 bases. Germline values: CDR1 SQVTM, CDR2 ANQGSEA. CDR3 protein: CSVVPSGETQYF. The DNA of the CDR3 is TGCAGCGTTGTTCCTAGCGGAGAGACCCAGTACTTC.

This clone was observed a few times. This chain uses TRBV28 with TRBJ1-2, with a possible D match to TRBD1 (5 bases). Germline V gives CDR1 MDHEN, CDR2 SYDVKM. This CDR3 spans 14 amino acids. The V gene lost 3 bases and the J gene lost 5 bases, with 13 bases spanning the gap. The DNA of the CDR3 is TGTGCCAGCAGTTTCCCAGGGATGTTATATGGCTACACCTTC. Translation gives CASSFPGMLYGYTF.